Below are 11 T cell receptor beta chains sequenced from a single sample in a study of blood T cell repertoires in COVID-19. Only in-frame clones appear in the TCRdb table, and some are missing; sequencing was by immunoSEQ multiplex PCR. This table holds fewer than 200,000 clones, more than 75% found once. Sequences were obtained from peripheral blood. These receptor sequences come from a man aged 35-49 years with active or convalescent COVID-19.

The CDR3 DNA follows: TGTGCCAGCAGCTTAGGGGGACAGCAAAATGAAAAACTGTTTTTT. It translates to CASSLGGQQNEKLFF. V and J are TRBV7-2 and TRBJ1-4; 7 bases align to TRBD1. CDR1 SGHTA and CDR2 FQGNSA come from the germline V gene. V lost 1 base, J lost 5 bases, and 4 bases stayed unmatched. The CDR3 totals 15 residues.

This rearrangement joins TRBV24-1 to TRBJ2-5, with a weak D call TRBD2 (5 bases). Germline V lookup: CDR1 KGHDR, CDR2 SFDVKD. This CDR3 contains 15 residues. With 0 bases removed from V and 5 bases from J, the gap between germline ends came to 12 bases. The CDR3 DNA is TGTGCCACCAGTGATTTGGGGAGTCCGGAGGAGACCCAGTACTTC. This codes for CATSDLGSPEETQYF.

The chain carries TRBV19 and TRBJ2-1, with 9 bases lining up with TRBD2. The CDR3 is made up of 14 amino acids. CDR1 is LNHDA, CDR2 SQIVND, per germline (reference sequence). J lost 2 bases, V lost 9 bases, and 5 bases had no gene match. The CDR3, as DNA: TGTGCCAGCGAAGCGGGGGGCCCCTACAATGAGCAGTTCTTC. This translates into CASEAGGPYNEQFF.

The chain employs TRBV19 and TRBJ1-5; D perhaps matches TRBD1 (5 bases). Germline loops: CDR1 LNHDA, CDR2 SQIVND (reference sequence). The CDR3 has 13 residues. The ends were cut back, 8 bases at V and 6 bases at J, with 14 bases in the middle. CDR3 nucleotides: TGTGCCAGTGGTTCGGGGGAGTCTCAGCCCCAGCATTTT. Residues: CASGSGESQPQHF.

The rearrangement links TRBV5-4 to TRBJ2-1; 9 bases line up with TRBD2. Germline lookup yields CDR1 SGHNT and CDR2 YYREEE (reference sequence). With 0 bases clipped from V and 5 bases from J, the junction kept 18 bases outside the gene matches. CDR3 length: 20 residues. Written as DNA, the CDR3 is TGTGCCAGCAGCTTGGGTTCAATCATGCAGGGACTAGCAGATAACAATGAGCAGTTCTTC. Its translation: CASSLGSIMQGLADNNEQFF. Together with reference TRBV5-4 and TRBJ2-1, the CDR3 gives the full variable domain: ETGVTQSPTHLIKTRGQQVTLRCSSQSGHNTVSWYQQALGQGPQFIFQYYREEENGRGNFPPRFSGLQFPNYSSELNVNALELDDSALYLCASSLGSIMQGLADNNEQFFGPGTRLTVL.

CDR3 nucleotides: TGTGCCAGCAGCTTGTCTCCGACTAGCGGGGATGGGAATACGCAGTATTTT. This translates into CASSLSPTSGDGNTQYF. This sequence joins TRBV5-4 and TRBJ2-3; 11 positions match TRBD2. The V segment lost 1 base and the J segment 7 bases; nucleotides outside the gene matches: 11. Germline CDR1 reads SGHNT; CDR2 reads YYREEE (reference sequence). The CDR3 length is 17 residues.

This chain uses TRBV7-8 with TRBJ2-1, with TRBD2 matching over 9 bases. This CDR3 is built from 19 residues. V was pared by 5 bases and J by 7 bases, with 21 bases of the junction left unmatched. Per the germline V gene, CDR1 is SGHVS and CDR2 is FQNEAQ. This CDR3 is CASSREPSGDLRWVNEQFF. The CDR3, as DNA: TGTGCCAGCAGCCGAGAGCCTAGCGGGGATTTGAGGTGGGTGAATGAGCAGTTCTTC.

This clone showed up just once. The rearrangement uses TRBV24-1 and TRBJ2-3; D is possibly TRBD1 (5 bases). The V gene's germline CDR1 is KGHDR and CDR2 SFDVKD. The germline V and J ends were trimmed by 9 bases and 2 bases, with 11 bases remaining between them. This CDR3 has 13 residues. The CDR3 region has the DNA TGTGCCACCTCCCAGGGCACCACAGATACGCAGTATTTT. As protein: CATSQGTTDTQYF.

The J gene is TRBJ2-1, the V gene TRBV28; 15 bases line up with TRBD2. The CDR3 has 20 residues. Trimming cost V 8 bases and J 3 bases; bases outside gene matches: 17. The germline CDR1 and CDR2 sequences are MDHEN and SYDVKM. In DNA form, the CDR3 reads TGTGCCAGCCTCACAGACCGGACATCGGGACTAGCGGGGGGCTACAATGAGCAGTTCTTC. It yields the protein CASLTDRTSGLAGGYNEQFF.

This chain joins TRBV9 and TRBJ2-2; tentatively, D is TRBD1 (6 bases). Germline CDR1 reads SGDLS; CDR2 reads YYNGEE. Trimming took 0 bases from V and 2 from J, leaving 11 bases between them. The length of the CDR3 is 16 residues. CDR3 nucleotide sequence: TGTGCCAGCAGCGTAGGTACAGGGATTAACACCGGGGAGCTGTTTTTT. Residues: CASSVGTGINTGELFF.

The gene calls are TRBV27 and TRBJ2-2; 12 bases agree with TRBD2. The V gene's germline CDR1 is MNHEY and CDR2 SMNVEV (reference sequence). There are 16 residues in the CDR3. Losses at the gene ends were 6 bases for V and 1 base for J; bases not matched to a gene: 3. CDR3 loop: CASRLAGGLNTGELFF. CDR3 bases: TGTGCCAGCAGGCTAGCGGGGGGGCTGAACACCGGGGAGCTGTTTTTT.